The source of this T cell receptor beta chain is a study of blood T cell repertoires in COVID-19. Overall study context: Sites across the United States, Italy and Spain contributed samples from acute and convalescent COVID-19. Sample material is recorded as cDNA or gDNA derived from T cells, B-cell-depleted T cells, or PBMCs.

Patients at the Seattle site were enrolled during active infection and followed longitudinally. Per the original data handling: How many nucleated cells were present was estimated from reference gene primer amplification. The method was immunoSEQ multiplex PCR; TCRdb's version includes in-frame clones alone and lacks a portion of them. V, J and clone size are those of that table, while D and trimming were read from the DNA. This sample carries fewer than 350,000 clones, approximately 87% of them seen once, and the ten largest clones take around 12%. This TCR was sampled from a woman between 25 and 40 years old with COVID-19, enrolled during active disease. The sequenced sample consisted of peripheral blood.

This chain's CDR3 is CASGLGAGELFF. CDR3 bases: TGTGCCAGCGGCCTCGGGGCCGGGGAGCTGTTTTTT. The V and J genes are TRBV7-9 and TRBJ2-2; D possibly corresponds to TRBD2 (5 bases). CDR3 size: 12 residues. Trimming cost V 8 bases and J 6 bases, with 10 bases left between them. In germline, CDR1 is SEHNR, CDR2 FQNEAQ (reference sequence).